The entry that follows covers one T cell receptor (beta chain) sequence. Which antigen it targets is not known. No base quality information exists; no much larger clone differs at one position. The sample belongs to a study of T cells in Graves' hyperthyroidism and ophthalmopathy (dated by TCRdb to the late 2010s). With respect to the entire study: Peripheral blood samples were taken at the time of initial diagnosis, prior to any treatment. To identify TCR V-J signatures that set the groups apart, the researchers used a discovery cohort of 90 to 100 patients, made up of around 42 with Graves' ophthalmopathy and around 58 with stable Graves' hyperthyroidism. Whether ophthalmopathy could be predicted prospectively was tested in an independent validation cohort made up of roughly 19 hyperthyroidism patients plus 17 patients who later progressed to ophthalmopathy. The 100 discovery patients were randomly split 7:3 into training and test sets. The study also compared thyroid tissue and blood T-cell repertoires from five or six Graves' hyperthyroidism patients. Once sampling was done, hyperthyroidism patients were given methimazole at a starting dose of 30 mg daily, whereas ophthalmopathy patients were given high-dose intravenous methylprednisolone. The paper reports TCR Vbeta CDR3 sequencing of 130 to 150 peripheral blood samples: around 45 ophthalmopathy, roughly 74 hyperthyroidism and some 17 progressor patients.

V lost 5 bases and J lost 3 bases; the stretch between them is 8 bases long. The CDR3 holds 14 amino acids from the cysteine to the phenylalanine. CDR3 DNA is the only sequence kept; it has 42 bases, read in frame from the first base. The germline V gene provides CDR1 SGHAT and CDR2 FQNNGV. Ophthalmopathy patients had moderately to severely active disease, with a Clinical Activity Score of 3 or more, a NOSPECS grade of 4 or more, and a disease duration of less than 3 months. Any patient with an uncontrolled infection, another autoimmune disease, pregnancy or lactation was excluded. Clinical symptoms, serum thyroxine and TRAb, thyroid ultrasound, and orbital computed tomography formed the basis for the diagnoses. PBMCs were separated from approximately 10 ml of fresh peripheral blood using Ficoll-Paque density gradient centrifugation. Total RNA was extracted with Trizol reagent, and quality was checked on an Agilent 2100 Bioanalyzer.

TCR beta CDR3 regions were amplified from RNA transcripts. For the first round of RT-PCR on the TCR CDR3, the HTBI primer set was used together with the Qiagen OneStep RT-PCR kit. A second multiplex PCR round built the libraries, followed by size selection and purification. The libraries were sequenced on an Illumina HiSeq2000 using paired-end 100 bp reads. The paper's data handling went like this. Raw data were processed with SOAPnuke, discarding reads with adapters, uncalled bases, mean Phred below 15, or no exact constant-primer or identifier match. High-quality paired reads were merged with COPE v1.2.5, and unique nucleotide sequences were defined as clonotypes. MiTCR v1.1 was used to align the clonotypes against IMGT TRBV, TRBD and TRBJ reference segments. The analysis included only V-J combinations with a frequency above 0.0001, which together covered around 99% of the repertoires. A TCS score was defined as the ratio of F50 (clonal expansion) to E x V (chaos), with BLOSUM62-based TCRdist applied between CDR3 peptides within each V-J. Welch's t-statistics and random forest reduced around 520 V-J features to 13, which were used in a naive Bayes classifier (R e1071). In-frame beta chains were kept once TCRdb had trimmed the public reads at Q25 with fastp and called clones with MiXCR. Duplicate CDR3 protein sequences are folded into a single record with the most common DNA and genes. It is TCRdb's table, rather than the study itself, that gives the V and J calls and clone size. Counted in this sample were around 620,000 distinct CDR3 sequences; approximately 15% of them appeared once. The biggest ten clones account for around 7% of the sample.

Here is what the overall study found, with its caveats: No statistical method was used to set the sample size in advance, and investigators knew the group allocation. Most expanded thyroid clonotypes (frequency above 0.001) were also detected in blood, a finding suggesting that blood repertoires may reflect thyroid immune responses. In validation, the model predicted progression to ophthalmopathy with 55% to 71% sensitivity and 72% to 75% specificity, a median of about 6.7 months before onset. In cross-validation, a model built on a 13 V-J signature told ophthalmopathy apart from stable hyperthyroidism with approximately 90% sensitivity and approximately 81% specificity, and in testing the same model reached 80%/75%.

Recombination linked TRBV11-2 to TRBJ2-6; possibly the D gene is TRBD2, per 6 matching bases. Sequencing was performed on blood. The sequence was obtained from a woman aged 18-29 years with Graves' ophthalmopathy. The DNA sequence follows: TGTGCCAGCAGCCACGGGAGTGGGGCCAACGTCCTGACTTTC. This encodes CASSHGSGANVLTF. Extended through the reference TRBV11-2 and TRBJ2-6 proteins, this CDR3 yields the full variable domain: EAGVAQSPRYKIIEKRQSVAFWCNPISGHATLYWYQQILGQGPKLLIQFQNNGVVDDSQLPKDRFSAERLKGVDSTLKIQPAKLEDSAVYLCASSHGSGANVLTFGAGSRLTVL.